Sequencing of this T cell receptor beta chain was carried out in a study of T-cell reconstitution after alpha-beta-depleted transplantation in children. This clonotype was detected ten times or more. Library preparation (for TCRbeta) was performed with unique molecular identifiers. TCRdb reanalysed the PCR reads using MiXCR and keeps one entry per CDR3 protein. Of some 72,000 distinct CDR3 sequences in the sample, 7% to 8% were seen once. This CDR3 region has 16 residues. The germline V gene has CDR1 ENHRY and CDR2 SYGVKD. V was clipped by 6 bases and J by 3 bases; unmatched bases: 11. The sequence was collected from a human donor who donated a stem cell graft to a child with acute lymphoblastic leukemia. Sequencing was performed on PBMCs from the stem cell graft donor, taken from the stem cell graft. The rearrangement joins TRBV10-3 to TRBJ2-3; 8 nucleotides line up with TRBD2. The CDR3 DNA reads TGTGCCATCAGGGGAGTAAGCGGGAGTGAGACAGATACGCAGTATTTT. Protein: CAIRGVSGSETDTQYF.